The next 17 T cell receptor beta chains were all read from a single sample in a study of OX40 agonist ivuxolimab in advanced cancers. The table came from immunoSEQ multiplex PCR; TCRdb's copy has only in-frame clones and leaves some out. The data contain more than 60,000 clones, around 93% of them singletons. The specimen comprised CD4+ or CD8+ T cells sorted from blood, sampled in a trial of the OX40 agonist ivuxolimab. The receptors were gathered from an adult with an advanced solid tumor such as melanoma, head and neck, liver or kidney cancer.

Only one count was recorded for this clone. The V gene is TRBV25-1, the J gene TRBJ1-4; D is perhaps TRBD1 (6 bases). Germline CDR1 is MGHDK and CDR2 is SYGVNS. This CDR3 has 14 amino acids. Deletions cut 7 bases from V and 2 bases from J, with 11 bases between. The CDR3 sequence: CASTPGQTNEKLFF. CDR3 bases: TGTGCCAGCACTCCCGGACAGACTAATGAAAAACTGTTTTTT.

The rearrangement links TRBV9 to TRBJ2-5; 10 bases are a match to TRBD2. J gave up 4 bases and V 3 bases, and 6 bases lay outside the gene matches. The CDR3 is made up of 15 amino acids. Germline CDR1 SGDLS, CDR2 YYNGEE. The CDR3 DNA reads TGTGCCAGCAGCGCAAGCGGGGGGGGCTTAGAGACCCAGTACTTC. This translates into CASSASGGGLETQYF.

The chain employs TRBV27 and TRBJ2-7, with 8 bases lining up with TRBD2. The V and J ends lost 10 bases and 3 bases, in that order; junction bases with no gene match: 11. Per germline, CDR1 MNHEY and CDR2 SMNVEV (reference sequence). The CDR3 runs to 14 residues. CDR3 in amino acids: CATRLASGLYEQYF. The CDR3 region has the DNA TGTGCCACCCGTTTAGCTAGCGGGCTCTACGAGCAGTACTTC.

About this clone: A junction end diverges from the germline sequence, so it may reflect a read error. The chain links TRBV20-1 to TRBJ1-4; TRBD1 might be the D (6 bases). CDR1 is DFQATT and CDR2 is SNEGSKA in the germline V gene (reference sequence). The CDR3 spans 11 residues. CDR3 loop: CSARTDRYRVF. The CDR3 region has the DNA TGCAGTGCTAGAACCGACAGGTATCGGGTTTTT.

The V and J genes are TRBV9 and TRBJ2-3; the match to TRBD2 covers 12 bases. Germline CDR1 is SGDLS and CDR2 is YYNGEE. The CDR3 has 17 residues. With V trimmed by 8 bases and J by 1 base, 11 bases remained unmatched. For the CDR3, the DNA is TGTGCCAGTTCGCCTAGCGGGAGGGGGGCCGGCACAGATACGCAGTATTTT. Amino acid sequence: CASSPSGRGAGTDTQYF.

This sequence joins TRBV7-9 and TRBJ1-1; 9 bases are shared with TRBD1. The CDR3 covers 15 residues. Per the germline V gene, CDR1 is SEHNR and CDR2 is FQNEAQ (reference sequence). Trimming cost V 4 bases and J 4 bases; bases outside gene matches: 7. CDR3 nucleotides: TGTGCCAGCAGCTCCGGACAGGGGACGCGCACTGAAGCTTTCTTT. As protein: CASSSGQGTRTEAFF.

The chain combines TRBV6-5 with TRBJ2-5; TRBD2 agrees at 8 bases. The J segment lost 5 bases and the V segment lost 6 bases, leaving 5 bases of the junction unmatched. The CDR3 has 13 residues. Germline lookup yields CDR1 MNHEY and CDR2 SVGAGI. The CDR3 sequence is CASSVAGFETQYF. The CDR3 DNA reads as TGTGCCAGCAGCGTAGCGGGATTCGAGACCCAGTACTTC.

This clone was detected only once. V usage is TRBV28 and J usage is TRBJ1-5; D is possibly TRBD1 (6 bases). V was shortened by 3 bases and J by 0 bases, with 9 bases between the two germline ends. The CDR3 has 15 amino acids. Germline loops: CDR1 MDHEN, CDR2 SYDVKM. This CDR3 reads CASSLGQYSNQPQHF. DNA for the CDR3: TGTGCCAGCAGTTTGGGACAATATAGCAATCAGCCCCAGCATTTT.

The CDR3 is CASSQGTGGTDTQYF. DNA of the CDR3: TGTGCCAGCAGCCAAGGGACAGGGGGCACAGATACGCAGTATTTT. The chain uses TRBV14 and TRBJ2-3; 9 nucleotides line up with TRBD1. Germline assignment: CDR1 SGHDN and CDR2 FVKESK. The CDR3 covers 15 residues. V dropped 1 base and J dropped 1; count of bases not matched to a gene: 0.

This clone turned up a few times. This chain joins TRBV7-9 and TRBJ2-1, with D possibly being TRBD2 (6 bases). The CDR3 length is 16 residues. Trimming took off 0 bases at V and 2 bases at J, with 11 bases between the two ends. CDR1 SEHNR and CDR2 FQNEAQ come from the germline V gene (reference sequence). The CDR3 is CASSLAAGIPYNEQFF. The CDR3 DNA is TGTGCCAGCAGCTTAGCGGCGGGGATACCCTACAATGAGCAGTTCTTC. Full variable domain (rest looked up from reference TRBV7-9 and TRBJ2-1): DTGVSQNPRHKITKRGQNVTFRCDPISEHNRLYWYRQTLGQGPEFLTYFQNEAQLEKSRLLSDRFSAERPKGSFSTLEIQRTEQGDSAMYLCASSLAAGIPYNEQFFGPGTRLTVL.

The chain has TRBV6-5 and TRBJ2-7; D gene uncertain. Germline loops: CDR1 MNHEY, CDR2 SVGAGI. Trimming removed 6 bases at V and 2 bases at J, with 11 bases between. The CDR3 is 13 amino acids. CDR3 in amino acids: CASSLAHAYEQYF. The CDR3 bases are TGTGCCAGCAGCTTAGCCCACGCCTACGAGCAGTACTTC.

Only a few counts were recorded for this clone. The chain carries TRBV6-1 and TRBJ2-1; D not resolved. V shed 1 base and J shed 5 bases, with 12 bases lying between them. The germline CDR1 and CDR2 sequences are MNHNS and SASEGT. The CDR3 contains 15 residues. This CDR3 is CASSEGGGPHNEQFF. The DNA of the CDR3 is TGTGCCAGCAGTGAAGGGGGTGGACCCCACAATGAGCAGTTCTTC.

This clone was counted once. The CDR3 is CSVVNSGSPYEQYF. The CDR3 coding sequence is TGCAGCGTGGTCAATAGCGGGAGTCCCTACGAGCAGTACTTC. The chain combines TRBV29-1 with TRBJ2-7; TRBD2 aligns across 9 bases. Germline V gene sequence: CDR1 SQVTM, CDR2 ANQGSEA. The CDR3 covers 14 residues. The V segment lost 6 bases and the J segment 2 bases; nucleotides outside the gene matches: 8.

This chain links TRBV12-5 with TRBJ2-1; the D is unclear. There are 12 residues in the CDR3. V was cut by 0 bases and J by 9 bases, with 6 bases left in between. Germline values: CDR1 LGHNT, CDR2 FRNRAP. CDR3 in amino acids: CASGLVPIEQFF. DNA for the CDR3: TGTGCTAGTGGTTTGGTACCCATTGAGCAGTTCTTC.

The chain employs TRBV11-3 and TRBJ2-3, with 8 bases matching TRBD1. J lost 3 bases, V lost 5 bases, and 7 bases had no gene match. This CDR3 spans 15 amino acids. Germline CDR1 reads SGHNT; CDR2 reads YENEEA. The CDR3 sequence is CASSQQGALTDTQYF. The DNA of the CDR3 is TGTGCCAGCAGCCAGCAGGGGGCTCTGACAGATACGCAGTATTTT.

The rearrangement joins TRBV13 to TRBJ2-3; D is unclear. The germline gives CDR1 PRHDT, CDR2 FYEKMQ (reference sequence). The V end lost 0 bases, the J end lost 0 bases, and 10 bases lay between the germline ends. The CDR3 loop spans 16 amino acids. The CDR3 nucleotides read TGTGCCAGCAGCTTAGGACTTACCCTTAGCACAGATACGCAGTATTTT. It specifies CASSLGLTLSTDTQYF.

The rearrangement joins TRBV13 to TRBJ1-2, with a tentative D call TRBD1 (6 bases). This CDR3 spans 14 amino acids. The V gene lost 1 base and the J gene lost 5 bases, with 11 bases spanning the gap. Per germline, CDR1 PRHDT and CDR2 FYEKMQ (reference sequence). In DNA form, the CDR3 reads TGTGCCAGCAGCTTAGACAGGGAGACGTATGGCTACACCTTC. This translates into CASSLDRETYGYTF.